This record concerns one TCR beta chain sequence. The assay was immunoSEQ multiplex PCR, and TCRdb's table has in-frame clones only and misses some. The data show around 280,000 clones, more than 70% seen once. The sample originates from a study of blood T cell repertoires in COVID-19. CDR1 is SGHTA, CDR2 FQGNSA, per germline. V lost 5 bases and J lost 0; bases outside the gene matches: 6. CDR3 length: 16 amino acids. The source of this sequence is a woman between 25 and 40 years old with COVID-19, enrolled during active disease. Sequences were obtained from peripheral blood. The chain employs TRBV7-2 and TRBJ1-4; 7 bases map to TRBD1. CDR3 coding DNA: TGTGCCAGCAGCCCGATTGGGACAGCAACTAATGAAAAACTGTTTTTT. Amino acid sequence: CASSPIGTATNEKLFF.